This T cell receptor beta chain was captured in a study of spatial heterogeneity in lung cancer. Germline V gene sequence: CDR1 SGHTA, CDR2 FQGTGA. The CDR3 loop spans 12 amino acids. Trimming took off 4 bases at V and 5 bases at J, with 8 bases between the two ends. General study results and limits: Ubiquitous expanded tumor TCRs showed up in blood more at resection than follow-up.

Noted time point: sample taken at primary tumor resection. Unsorted whole RNA samples from tumor, nontumor lung or frozen PBMC were sequenced. Regarding this clonotype: Its target is unknown.

Every molecule of TCR cDNA had its own unique molecular identifier. TCRdb passed the 5' RACE reads through MiXCR, listing each CDR3 protein once. The table shows about 82,000 distinct CDR3 sequences, with approximately 12% occurring only once. The sequencing here drew on PBMCs, taken at surgery. The origin of this receptor is a male donor with early-stage non-small cell lung cancer. This chain joins TRBV7-3 and TRBJ1-1, with D unresolved. The CDR3 DNA sequence: TGTGCCAGCAGCTCGTCAGGAACTGAAGCTTTCTTT. It specifies CASSSSGTEAFF.